The 17 T cell receptor beta chains given below trace back to one sample, sequenced in a study of Graves' ophthalmopathy and Graves' hyperthyroidism. Amplification from RNA transcripts yielded the TCR beta CDR3 regions. First-round RT-PCR used HTBI primers; second-round multiplex PCR followed. Each CDR3 protein gets one entry after TCRdb re-called the multiplex PCR reads with MiXCR. In the table there are fewer than 250,000 distinct CDR3 sequences, just under 30% of which are singletons. Material: peripheral blood. These receptor sequences come from a man aged 50 or older with Graves' ophthalmopathy.

In its sample, this clonotype was seen many times. This chain joins TRBV7-2 and TRBJ2-2, with 8 bases fitting TRBD1. V was pared by 5 bases and J by 4 bases, with 6 bases of the junction left unmatched. The CDR3 runs to 15 residues. The V gene's germline CDR1 is SGHTA and CDR2 FQGNSA. This CDR3 is CASSLRGPGTGELFF. The CDR3 DNA is TGTGCCAGCAGCCTCAGGGGGCCGGGCACCGGGGAGCTGTTTTTT. Supplemented by reference TRBV7-2 and TRBJ2-2, the full variable domain reads GAGVSQSPSNKVTEKGKDVELRCDPISGHTALYWYRQSLGQGLEFLIYFQGNSAPDKSGLPSDRFSAERTGGSVSTLTIQRTQQEDSAVYLCASSLRGPGTGELFFGEGSRLTVL.

This clonotype was recorded at least ten times. The chain has TRBV12-3 or TRBV12-4 and TRBJ2-7; 13 bases match TRBD2. This CDR3 is 14 amino acids long. The V segment lost 6 bases and the J segment 6 bases; nucleotides outside the gene matches: 5. CDR3 sequence reads: CASRGLAGVSEQYF. The CDR3 DNA reads as TGTGCCAGCAGAGGACTAGCGGGAGTGTCCGAGCAGTACTTC.

J is TRBJ2-7 and V is TRBV2; the match to TRBD1 covers 7 bases. Germline V gene sequence: CDR1 SNHLY, CDR2 FYNNEI. Trimming removed 8 bases from V and 6 bases from J; junction bases left unmatched: 7. The length of the CDR3 is 12 residues. The CDR3: CASQGGEVEQYF. The CDR3 nucleotides are TGTGCCAGCCAAGGGGGCGAGGTCGAGCAGTACTTC.

This clonotype occurred many times. The chain employs TRBV7-2 and TRBJ2-7; 11 bases match TRBD2. Germline trimming cut 3 bases from V and 4 bases from J; bases unmatched to any gene: 14. From germline, CDR1 is SGHTA and CDR2 FQGNSA. The CDR3 sequence is 18 residues long. CDR3 protein: CASSLTTSGKRGGYEQYF. The CDR3 DNA reads TGTGCCAGCAGCTTGACGACTAGCGGGAAGAGGGGAGGGTACGAGCAGTACTTC.

The gene calls are TRBV6-2 or TRBV6-3 and TRBJ2-7; D is undetermined. The length of the CDR3 is 14 residues. Germline CDR1 MNHEY, CDR2 SVGEGT. Trimming pared 8 bases from V and 1 base from J, leaving 15 bases between. CDR3 bases: TGTGCCAGCTCTAACACAGAGAGTTCCTACGAGCAGTACTTC. Translated, it gives CASSNTESSYEQYF.

The chain has TRBV11-2 and TRBJ2-7; 15 nucleotides align to TRBD2. The germline V gene encodes CDR1 SGHAT and CDR2 FQNNGV. There are 17 residues in the CDR3. Losses at the gene ends were 4 bases for V and 4 bases for J; bases not matched to a gene: 8. The CDR3 nucleotides are TGTGCCAGCAGCTCAGGGACTAGCGGGAGGTTTAGATACGAGCAGTACTTC. Translated, it gives CASSSGTSGRFRYEQYF.

This clonotype was seen a handful of times. The chain combines TRBV18 with TRBJ1-5; D remains ambiguous. V lost 4 bases to trimming and J lost 2 bases, with 12 bases between them. The germline CDR1 and CDR2 sequences are KGHSH and LQKENI. The CDR3 totals 15 residues. The CDR3 bases are TGTGCCAGCTCACTAGCCGCCGTCGGCAATCAGCCCCAGCATTTT. Residues: CASSLAAVGNQPQHF.

This clonotype appeared many times. The gene calls are TRBV28 and TRBJ2-7, with 7 bases lining up with TRBD1. This CDR3 is built from 13 residues. Germline CDR1 is MDHEN and CDR2 is SYDVKM. The trim removed 3 bases at V and 9 bases at J, leaving 8 bases unmatched. The CDR3 nucleotides are TGTGCCAGCAGTTTCCCTGACAGGGTAGGGCAGTACTTC. This gives the protein CASSFPDRVGQYF.

J is TRBJ2-7 and V is TRBV7-2; the D gene is possibly TRBD1 (7 bases). The CDR3 length is 14 residues. Germline V CDR1 and CDR2: SGHTA, FQGNSA. V was pared by 3 bases and J by 6 bases, with 15 bases between. For the CDR3, the DNA is TGTGCCAGCAGCTTGGTGGGGGGACAGCGCGAGCAGTACTTC. Translation gives CASSLVGGQREQYF.

The genes are TRBV10-3 and TRBJ2-7, with 9 bases identical to TRBD1. The V gene's germline CDR1 is ENHRY and CDR2 SYGVKD. The junction had 8 bases not matched to a gene; V was cut back by 5 bases and J by 6 bases. The CDR3 is made up of 14 amino acids. This CDR3 is CAISPSDRGIEQYF. In DNA, the CDR3 is TGTGCCATCAGTCCTTCGGACAGGGGAATCGAGCAGTACTTC.

The CDR3 region is CASSLTDGKEGYTF. CDR3 in DNA: TGCGCCAGCAGCTTGACGGACGGAAAAGAGGGCTACACCTTC. This chain joins TRBV5-1 and TRBJ1-2, with no clear D. The germline V gene encodes CDR1 SGHRS and CDR2 YFSETQ. Trimming shortened V by 1 base and J by 8 bases, and 15 bases separated the two germline ends. This CDR3 spans 14 amino acids.

This clonotype appeared many times. The V and J genes are TRBV5-1 and TRBJ1-1; D gene ambiguous. Germline CDR1 is SGHRS and CDR2 is YFSETQ. The CDR3 is made up of 14 amino acids. Deletions cut 2 bases from V and 1 base from J, with 9 bases between. The CDR3 nucleotides read TGCGCCAGCAGCTTAGGACGGACGAACACTGAAGCTTTCTTT. It is translated as CASSLGRTNTEAFF.

At least ten counts were recorded for this clonotype. This sequence joins TRBV12-3 or TRBV12-4 and TRBJ1-1; the D is unclear. This CDR3 has 12 amino acids. V was clipped by 5 bases and J by 3 bases, with 7 bases between them. CDR3 residues: CASSPQYTEAFF. The CDR3 coding sequence is TGTGCCAGCAGTCCCCAGTACACTGAAGCTTTCTTT.

This clonotype was counted at least ten times. The chain is built from TRBV6-5 and TRBJ2-7; either TRBD1 or TRBD2 may supply D (5 bases each). The V end lost 6 bases, the J end lost 1 base, and 13 bases lay between the germline ends. From germline, CDR1 is MNHEY and CDR2 SVGAGI. This CDR3 has 14 amino acids. CDR3 protein: CASRGPGLSYEQYF. CDR3 in DNA: TGTGCCAGCAGGGGACCGGGATTATCCTACGAGCAGTACTTC.

J is TRBJ1-2 and V is TRBV6-1; 9 nucleotides agree with TRBD1. The length of the CDR3 is 13 residues. Germline V gives CDR1 MNHNS, CDR2 SASEGT. V shed 4 bases, J shed 8 bases, and the junction held 5 bases outside the gene matches. CDR3 loop: CASSVGQGDGYTF. The CDR3 DNA reads as TGTGCCAGCAGTGTGGGACAGGGCGACGGCTACACCTTC.

This clonotype was counted once. The rearrangement joins TRBV7-2 to TRBJ1-1; D is unclear. The CDR3 runs 13 residues. V was shortened by 5 bases and J by 6 bases, with 13 bases between the two germline ends. CDR1 and CDR2 from the germline V gene are SGHTA and FQGNSA. CDR3 DNA: TGTGCCAGCAGCGGCCCCTTATGGGCTGAAGCTTTCTTT. Amino acids: CASSGPLWAEAFF.

The V gene is TRBV6-1, the J gene TRBJ2-7, with 9 bases matching TRBD1. Unmatched junction bases numbered 5, after V lost 6 bases and J lost 2 bases. The length of the CDR3 is 14 residues. Germline lookup yields CDR1 MNHNS and CDR2 SASEGT. CDR3 coding DNA: TGTGCCAGCAGGGCCGGGACAGGGCCCTACGAGCAGTACTTC. It encodes CASRAGTGPYEQYF.